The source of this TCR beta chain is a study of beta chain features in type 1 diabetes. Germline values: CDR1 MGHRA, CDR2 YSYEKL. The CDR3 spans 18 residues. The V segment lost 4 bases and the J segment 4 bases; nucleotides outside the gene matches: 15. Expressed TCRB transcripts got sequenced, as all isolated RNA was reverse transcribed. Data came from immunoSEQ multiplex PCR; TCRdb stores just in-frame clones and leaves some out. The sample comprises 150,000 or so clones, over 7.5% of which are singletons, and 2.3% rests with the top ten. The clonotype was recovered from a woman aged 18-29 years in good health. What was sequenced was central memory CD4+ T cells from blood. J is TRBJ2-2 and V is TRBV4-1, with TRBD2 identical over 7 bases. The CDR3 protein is CASSPTPSGNGGTGELFF. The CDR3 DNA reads TGCGCCAGCAGCCCCACGCCCAGCGGGAATGGCGGCACCGGGGAGCTGTTTTTT.